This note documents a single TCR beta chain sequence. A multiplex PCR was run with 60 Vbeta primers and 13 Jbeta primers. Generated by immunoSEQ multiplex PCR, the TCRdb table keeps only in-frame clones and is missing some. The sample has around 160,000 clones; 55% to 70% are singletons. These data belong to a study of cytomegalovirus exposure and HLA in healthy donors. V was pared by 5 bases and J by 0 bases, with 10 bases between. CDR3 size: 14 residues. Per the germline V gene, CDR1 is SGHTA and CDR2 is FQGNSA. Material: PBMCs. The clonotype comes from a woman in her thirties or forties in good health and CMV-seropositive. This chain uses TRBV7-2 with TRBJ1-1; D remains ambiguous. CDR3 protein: CASSPEGLNTEAFF. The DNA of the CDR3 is TGTGCCAGCAGCCCGGAGGGATTGAACACTGAAGCTTTCTTT.